Shown below are 23 T cell receptor beta chains from a single sample sequenced in a study of cytomegalovirus exposure and HLA in healthy donors. The study ran its PCR with 60 Vbeta and 13 Jbeta primers. The repertoire was sequenced with immunoSEQ multiplex PCR; TCRdb's copy has only in-frame clones and lacks some. In the table there are fewer than 150,000 clones, around 74% of which are singletons. The source material was PBMCs. The receptors come from a man in his sixties in good health and CMV-seropositive.

V usage is TRBV4-1 and J usage is TRBJ1-5; D might be TRBD1 (6 bases). The CDR3 has 19 residues. Germline V gene data show CDR1 as MGHRA and CDR2 as YSYEKL. Between the trimmed V and J ends, which lost 0 bases and 0 bases, there was a span of 18 bases. As DNA, the CDR3 is TGCGCCAGCAGCCAAGATGAGCTAGGGGGTCCTTATAGCAATCAGCCCCAGCATTTT. It is translated as CASSQDELGGPYSNQPQHF.

The V and J genes are TRBV28 and TRBJ2-1, with 9 bases aligning to TRBD2. Unmatched junction bases numbered 7, after V lost 4 bases and J lost 3 bases. The CDR3 consists of 16 residues. Per germline, CDR1 MDHEN and CDR2 SYDVKM. For the CDR3, the DNA is TGTGCCAGCAGTTCTCCGGGACTAGCTCACTACAATGAGCAGTTCTTC. It specifies CASSSPGLAHYNEQFF.

This rearrangement joins TRBV13 to TRBJ1-2; no reliable D call. The CDR3 runs to 15 residues. V was cut by 5 bases and J by 4 bases, with 17 bases left in between. Germline-derived CDR1 and CDR2 are PRHDT and FYEKMQ (reference sequence). The CDR3 sequence is CASSPLEGTGYGYTF. Here the CDR3 DNA reads TGTGCCAGCAGCCCCCTGGAGGGAACTGGCTATGGCTACACCTTC.

J is TRBJ2-7 and V is TRBV21-1; TRBD1 is the table's D call and was not checked against the DNA. TRBV21-1 is labeled a pseudogene. The CDR3 spans 14 residues. The CDR3 DNA sequence: TGTGCCAGAAAAAGGACAGGGAGCGCCTACGAGCAGTACTTC. Amino acid sequence: CARKRTGSAYEQYF.

The chain carries TRBV2 and TRBJ1-1; D possibly corresponds to TRBD1 (5 bases). This CDR3 has 13 residues. The V and J ends lost 2 bases and 10 bases respectively, with 14 bases between them. Germline V gene sequence: CDR1 SNHLY, CDR2 FYNNEI. CDR3 protein: CASSERGRGVAFF. The CDR3 nucleotides are TGTGCCAGCAGTGAAAGAGGTCGGGGGGTAGCTTTCTTT.

In this sample, this clone turned up a few times. This chain connects TRBV5-1 to TRBJ1-2, with 8 bases aligning to TRBD1. From germline, CDR1 is SGHRS and CDR2 YFSETQ. V lost 3 bases to trimming and J lost 6 bases; unmatched junction nucleotides: 7. This CDR3 is 14 amino acids long. The CDR3 nucleotides read TGCGCCAGCAGCTCGTACAGGGGGGTCGATGGCTACACCTTC. As protein: CASSSYRGVDGYTF.

This clone was seen a handful of times. The chain recombines TRBV2 with TRBJ2-2; TRBD1 aligns across 8 bases. There are 15 residues in the CDR3. After removal of 6 bases from V and 3 bases from J, the junction contained 6 bases not matched to a gene. Germline V lookup: CDR1 SNHLY, CDR2 FYNNEI. The CDR3 spells CASRLGQGYTGELFF. The CDR3 DNA reads TGTGCCAGCAGACTCGGACAGGGTTACACCGGGGAGCTGTTTTTT.

The chain employs TRBV7-8 and TRBJ2-5; D is possibly TRBD2 (5 bases). The CDR3 is 16 residues long. CDR1 and CDR2 (germline): SGHVS, FQNEAQ. Trimming cost V 5 bases and J 2 bases, with 18 bases left between them. The CDR3 DNA reads as TGTGCCAGCAGCCCACCCGAGGGCGCGGCTCAAGAGACCCAGTACTTC. It specifies CASSPPEGAAQETQYF. The full variable domain, with the rest looked up from reference TRBV7-8 and TRBJ2-5, is GAGVSQSPRYKVAKRGQDVALRCDPISGHVSLFWYQQALGQGPEFLTYFQNEAQLDKSGLPSDRFFAERPEGSVSTLKIQRTQQEDSAVYLCASSPPEGAAQETQYFGPGTRLLVL.

The V and J genes are TRBV9 and TRBJ2-2; 10 positions agree with TRBD2. There are 16 residues in the CDR3. Germline CDR1 and CDR2: SGDLS and YYNGEE. The V segment lost 0 bases and the J segment 3 bases; nucleotides outside the gene matches: 2. The CDR3 DNA reads TGTGCCAGCAGCGTAGGGACTAGCGGTCACACCGGGGAGCTGTTTTTT. Amino acid sequence: CASSVGTSGHTGELFF.

This chain links TRBV5-1 with TRBJ2-1; D gene uncertain. The CDR3 runs to 15 residues. The germline V gene encodes CDR1 SGHRS and CDR2 YFSETQ. V lost 0 bases and J lost 0, with 7 bases in between. The CDR3 region is CASSLDSPSYNEQFF. CDR3 coding DNA: TGCGCCAGCAGCTTGGATAGCCCCTCCTACAATGAGCAGTTCTTC.

This clone has a handful of counts. V and J are TRBV7-6 and TRBJ1-1, with D possibly being TRBD1 (6 bases). The CDR3 has 13 residues. CDR1 SGHVS and CDR2 FNYEAQ come from the germline V gene. V was cut by 5 bases and J by 12 bases, with 19 bases left in between. CDR3 nucleotides: TGTGCCAGCAGCAAAGGGGCAGGGGTTGGGTCTTTCTTT. This codes for CASSKGAGVGSFF. The whole variable domain, filled in from reference TRBV7-6 and TRBJ1-1, reads GAGVSQSPRYKVTKRGQDVALRCDPISGHVSLYWYRQALGQGPEFLTYFNYEAQQDKSGLPNDRFSAERPEGSISTLTIQRTEQRDSAMYRCASSKGAGVGSFFGQGTRLTVV.

The J gene is TRBJ1-1, the V gene TRBV29-1, with a tentative D call TRBD1 (5 bases). V was trimmed by 7 bases and J by 6 bases, leaving 18 bases between them. CDR3 size: 13 residues. Germline CDR1 reads SQVTM; CDR2 reads ANQGSEA. CDR3 bases: TGCAGCGCCCAGGGCGGTAGAGTGGCTGAAGCTTTCTTT. This gives the protein CSAQGGRVAEAFF.

This clone was detected only once. The rearrangement links TRBV6-1 to TRBJ1-5, with D unclear. V gave up 4 bases and J gave up 0 bases, with 4 bases separating them. Per germline, CDR1 MNHNS and CDR2 SASEGT. CDR3 size: 13 residues. DNA of the CDR3: TGTGCCAGCAGTGCCTTTAGCAATCAGCCCCAGCATTTT. This translates into CASSAFSNQPQHF.

The rearrangement joins TRBV19 to TRBJ2-1; 8 bases match TRBD2. The J segment lost 6 bases and the V segment lost 6 bases, leaving 10 bases of the junction unmatched. Germline lookup yields CDR1 LNHDA and CDR2 SQIVND (reference sequence). This CDR3 is 15 amino acids long. The CDR3: CASRLRGGRVNEQFF. The CDR3, as DNA: TGTGCCAGTAGGCTGCGCGGGGGGCGCGTCAATGAGCAGTTCTTC.

V is TRBV5-6 and J is TRBJ1-2; 9 nucleotides line up with TRBD1. Unmatched junction bases numbered 6, after V lost 4 bases and J lost 5 bases. Germline loops: CDR1 SGHDT, CDR2 YYEEEE. This CDR3 is 14 amino acids long. DNA for the CDR3: TGTGCCAGCAGCCTACCTGGACAGGGGTATGGCTACACCTTC. The encoded protein is CASSLPGQGYGYTF. Complete variable domain (other parts from reference TRBV5-6 and TRBJ1-2): DAGVTQSPTHLIKTRGQQVTLRCSPKSGHDTVSWYQQALGQGPQFIFQYYEEEERQRGNFPDRFSGHQFPNYSSELNVNALLLGDSALYLCASSLPGQGYGYTFGSGTRLTVV.

The chain recombines TRBV5-1 with TRBJ2-2; D possibly corresponds to TRBD1 (6 bases). Germline V lookup: CDR1 SGHRS, CDR2 YFSETQ. CDR3 length: 15 amino acids. V shed 3 bases and J shed 4 bases, with 13 bases lying between them. This chain's CDR3 is CASSYDRSPTGELFF. Written as DNA, the CDR3 is TGCGCCAGCAGCTACGACAGGTCTCCCACCGGGGAGCTGTTTTTT.

In its sample, this clone was seen a few times. This chain uses TRBV30 with TRBJ1-5; 9 positions agree with TRBD1. CDR1 GTSNPN and CDR2 SVGIG come from the germline V gene (reference sequence). CDR3 length: 15 residues. The J segment lost 2 bases and the V segment lost 3 bases, leaving 5 bases of the junction unmatched. The CDR3, as DNA: TGTGCCTGGAGGGGACAGGGAAGGGGCAATCAGCCCCAGCATTTT. Protein: CAWRGQGRGNQPQHF. Variable domain in full (rest from reference TRBV30 and TRBJ1-5): SQTIHQWPATLVQPVGSPLSLECTVEGTSNPNLYWYRQAAGRGLQLLFYSVGIGQISSEVPQNLSASRPQDRQFILSSKKLLLSDSGFYLCAWRGQGRGNQPQHFGDGTRLSIL.

V usage is TRBV18 and J usage is TRBJ2-7, with 8 bases fitting TRBD2. The trim removed 4 bases at V and 5 bases at J, leaving 13 bases unmatched. The CDR3 runs 16 residues. Germline CDR1 is KGHSH and CDR2 is LQKENI. CDR3 DNA sequence: TGTGCCAGCTCACTATCTATGACGGGGGGGCCCAACGAGCAGTACTTC. This codes for CASSLSMTGGPNEQYF.

The rearrangement uses TRBV27 and TRBJ1-1, with D perhaps matching TRBD1 (5 bases). CDR1 is MNHEY and CDR2 is SMNVEV in the germline V gene (reference sequence). Trimming cost V 6 bases and J 6 bases, with 14 bases left between them. The CDR3 is 13 residues long. CDR3 sequence reads: CASSFRGLSEAFF. CDR3 nucleotides: TGTGCCAGCAGCTTCCGGGGACTCTCTGAAGCTTTCTTT.

The gene calls are TRBV21-1 and TRBJ1-2; the table's TRBD1 call for D was not verified on the DNA. TRBV21-1 is described as a pseudogene. This CDR3 is 18 amino acids long. CDR3 amino acids: CASSNASGQGQPNYGYTF. CDR3 nucleotides: TGTGCCAGCAGCAATGCGTCAGGACAGGGCCAACCTAACTATGGCTACACCTTC.

V and J are TRBV30 and TRBJ1-5; 7 bases agree with TRBD1. The CDR3 extends over 16 amino acids. With V trimmed by 2 bases and J by 0 bases, 7 bases remained unmatched. The V gene's germline CDR1 is GTSNPN and CDR2 SVGIG (reference sequence). This CDR3 reads CAWSRQGDNSNQPQHF. The DNA for the CDR3 is TGTGCCTGGAGTCGACAGGGTGATAATAGCAATCAGCCCCAGCATTTT.

V usage is TRBV28 and J usage is TRBJ2-1; 8 bases fit TRBD1. Germline V lookup: CDR1 MDHEN, CDR2 SYDVKM. J lost 2 bases, V lost 2 bases, and 8 bases had no gene match. This CDR3 is 17 amino acids long. The CDR3 sequence is CASSLLQGARAYNEQFF. CDR3 coding DNA: TGTGCCAGCAGTTTACTTCAGGGGGCACGAGCCTACAATGAGCAGTTCTTC.

V gene TRBV19 combines with J gene TRBJ2-3, with D possibly matching TRBD2 (5 bases). The V and J ends lost 5 bases and 3 bases respectively, with 15 bases between them. There are 15 residues in the CDR3. The germline gives CDR1 LNHDA, CDR2 SQIVND (reference sequence). CDR3 amino acids: CASSALVSGTDTQYF. The CDR3, as DNA: TGTGCCAGTAGTGCGCTGGTATCGGGAACAGATACGCAGTATTTT.